The text below deals with one TCR beta chain. The antigen remains undetermined. This specimen comes from a study of graft-versus-host responses after intestinal transplantation. Study-wide context: Recipients were all induced with anti-thymocyte globulin, then given tacrolimus and steroids for 2 to 3 years. General observations from the study: Association was observed between peak circulating GvH clone levels and early post-transplant HvG declines. Some GvH clones were seen earlier in gut or blood, suggesting intestinal origin. Clonal ratios of graft-versus-host to host-versus-graft in allografts were high for patients exhibiting graft-donor T cell macrochimerism.

Germline lookup yields CDR1 SGHRS and CDR2 YFSETQ. The V and J ends lost 4 bases and 2 bases respectively, with 10 bases between them. This CDR3 has 13 amino acids. The repertoire was sequenced with immunoSEQ multiplex PCR; TCRdb's copy has only in-frame clones and lacks some. The repertoire holds approximately 100,000 clones, about nine tenths seen once, with less than 0.12% in the top ten. This receptor was identified in a human donor who received an intestinal transplant. Sequenced here: unstimulated CD4+ T cells sorted from spleen or lymph node cells, sampled before intestinal transplant. The chain is built from TRBV5-1 and TRBJ2-7; D may be TRBD1 (6 bases). Here the CDR3 DNA reads TGCGCCAGCAGCCCTGACAGGCCCTACGAGCAGTACTTC. This translates into CASSPDRPYEQYF.